This entry lists 27 T cell receptor beta chains sequenced from one sample in a study of PD-1 blockade in classical Hodgkin lymphoma. Time point of the sample: cycle 4 day 1 (C4D1), after about 6 weeks of nivolumab. Relapse after autologous stem cell transplantation occurred in every patient, and brentuximab vedotin exposure varied. After PBMCs were thawed, their CD8+ T cells were isolated by magnetic negative selection. Clones were sequenced by immunoSEQ multiplex PCR, and TCRdb holds only the in-frame ones, with some missing. The table includes 20,000 or so clones, around 90% detected once. The material sequenced was CD8+ T cells from blood, taken before the fourth cycle of nivolumab. The receptors were gathered from a human donor with classical Hodgkin lymphoma.

V is TRBV21-1 and J is TRBJ2-1; the D segment call TRBD2 is taken from the table without a DNA check. TRBV21-1 counts as a pseudogene. The CDR3 sequence is 18 residues long. The CDR3, as DNA: TGTGCCAGCAGCCCGACCGGGACTAGCGGGAAGACCTACAATGAGCAGTTCTTC. Protein sequence: CASSPTGTSGKTYNEQFF.

The gene calls are TRBV27 and TRBJ1-5; D uncertain. Trimming left V 3 bases short and J 6 bases short, with 9 bases between. This CDR3 contains 13 residues. Germline loops: CDR1 MNHEY, CDR2 SMNVEV (reference sequence). This CDR3 is CASSFRMGQPQHF. In DNA form, the CDR3 reads TGTGCCAGCAGTTTCCGGATGGGTCAGCCCCAGCATTTT.

This sequence joins TRBV5-1 and TRBJ2-4, with D possibly matching TRBD2 (5 bases). V was trimmed by 4 bases and J by 2 bases, leaving 16 bases between them. From germline, CDR1 is SGHRS and CDR2 YFSETQ. This CDR3 comprises 16 residues. The CDR3 spells CASSPGGLGTKNIQYF. In DNA, the CDR3 is TGCGCCAGCAGCCCCGGAGGACTGGGGACCAAAAACATTCAGTACTTC.

This clone has only one observation. The V and J genes are TRBV11-1 and TRBJ2-1; no definite D call. This CDR3 spans 14 amino acids. In germline, CDR1 is SGHAT, CDR2 FQDESV (reference sequence). Trimming took off 1 base at V and 2 bases at J, with 6 bases between the two ends. CDR3 DNA: TGTGCCAGCAGCTTAGGTGGACCCTACAATGAGCAGTTCTTC. It codes for CASSLGGPYNEQFF.

The V call is TRBV13, the J call TRBJ2-3; D is unresolved. This CDR3 has 12 residues. V gave up 8 bases and J gave up 0 bases, with 6 bases separating them. The germline V gene encodes CDR1 PRHDT and CDR2 FYEKMQ (reference sequence). DNA for the CDR3: TGTGCCAGCCGAATAAGCACAGATACGCAGTATTTT. Residues: CASRISTDTQYF.

This chain connects TRBV9 to TRBJ1-4; possibly TRBD1 for D (6 bases). V shed 1 base and J shed 4 bases, with 11 bases lying between them. This CDR3 is built from 15 residues. Germline V gene sequence: CDR1 SGDLS, CDR2 YYNGEE. The CDR3 loop reads CASSVNPGVNEKLFF. For the CDR3, the DNA is TGTGCCAGCAGCGTAAACCCAGGGGTTAATGAAAAACTGTTTTTT.

CDR3 in DNA: TGCAGCGTTGAAGATGGGGGTAACACTGAAGCTTTCTTT. Encoded protein: CSVEDGGNTEAFF. The chain employs TRBV29-1 and TRBJ1-1; a weak D match, TRBD1 (5 bases). Germline-derived CDR1 and CDR2 are SQVTM and ANQGSEA. This CDR3 region has 13 residues. V was cut by 0 bases and J by 2 bases, with 7 bases left in between. The full variable domain, with the rest looked up from reference TRBV29-1 and TRBJ1-1, is SAVISQKPSRDICQRGTSLTIQCQVDSQVTMMFWYRQQPGQSLTLIATANQGSEATYESGFVIDKFPISRPNLTFSTLTVSNMSPEDSSIYLCSVEDGGNTEAFFGQGTRLTVV.

The J gene is TRBJ2-2, the V gene TRBV10-1; D is unclear. Germline V lookup: CDR1 WNHNN, CDR2 SYGVQD (reference sequence). The V end lost 3 bases, the J end lost 2 bases, and 10 bases lay between the germline ends. The CDR3 loop spans 15 amino acids. CDR3 protein: CASSERTSNTGELFF. As DNA, the CDR3 is TGCGCCAGCAGTGAACGAACTTCCAACACCGGGGAGCTGTTTTTT.

This clone was observed a handful of times. Here the CDR3 omits its conserved ending phenylalanine or tryptophan, so a read error is the likely source. The DNA is omitted, as the CDR3 cannot be located on it reliably, and the CDR3 follows TCRdb's listing. V gene TRBV20-1 combines with J gene TRBJ1-1. The CDR3 has 8 residues if both end residues are counted. Germline V lookup: CDR1 DFQATT, CDR2 SNEGSKA (reference sequence). The CDR3 sequence is CSARIERL.

The chain carries TRBV12-5 and TRBJ2-2, with 11 bases fitting TRBD2. Germline V gene sequence: CDR1 LGHNT, CDR2 FRNRAP. The CDR3 has 22 amino acids. V lost 0 bases and J lost 4; bases outside the gene matches: 19. CDR3 nucleotide sequence: TGTGCTAGTGGTTTGGTACTTACGGGGAAACTAGCGGGAGAAGTCGGCACCGGGGAGCTGTTTTTT. The encoded protein is CASGLVLTGKLAGEVGTGELFF.

V and J are TRBV27 and TRBJ1-2, with D hard to call. This CDR3 comprises 13 residues. The V and J ends lost 8 bases and 7 bases respectively, with 17 bases between them. Germline CDR1 and CDR2: MNHEY and SMNVEV (reference sequence). This CDR3 reads CASGRALRGGYTF. The CDR3 nucleotides read TGTGCCAGCGGGAGGGCCCTGCGCGGTGGCTACACCTTC.

The chain couples TRBV2 to TRBJ2-3, with a weak D call TRBD2 (5 bases). CDR1 and CDR2 from the germline V gene are SNHLY and FYNNEI. The CDR3 runs to 15 residues. Trimming removed 7 bases from V and 0 bases from J, with 14 bases in between. CDR3 in amino acids: CASMWIEGSTDTQYF. DNA for the CDR3: TGTGCCAGCATGTGGATCGAGGGAAGCACAGATACGCAGTATTTT.

V is TRBV5-1 and J is TRBJ2-2; 7 bases are shared with TRBD1. The length of the CDR3 is 20 residues. Germline loops: CDR1 SGHRS, CDR2 YFSETQ. Unmatched junction bases numbered 15, after V lost 1 base and J lost 0 bases. CDR3 region: CASSLSPCVRGCSNTGELFF. CDR3 nucleotide sequence: TGCGCCAGCAGCTTGTCCCCATGTGTCAGGGGGTGTTCGAACACCGGGGAGCTGTTTTTT. The whole variable domain, filled in from reference TRBV5-1 and TRBJ2-2, reads KAGVTQTPRYLIKTRGQQVTLSCSPISGHRSVSWYQQTPGQGLQFLFEYFSETQRNKGNFPGRFSGRQFSNSRSEMNVSTLELGDSALYLCASSLSPCVRGCSNTGELFFGEGSRLTVL.

The V gene is TRBV7-9, the J gene TRBJ2-3; 7 bases are a match to TRBD2. Germline loops: CDR1 SEHNR, CDR2 FQNEAQ (reference sequence). The V gene end was trimmed by 5 bases and the J gene end by 1 base; junction bases not matched to a gene: 9. The CDR3 runs 16 residues. In nucleotides, the CDR3 is TGTGCCAGCAGCCCAACCGGGGGAGGGGGCACAGATACGCAGTATTTT. Protein product: CASSPTGGGGTDTQYF.

In this sample, this clone turned up a few times. CDR3 sequence (DNA): TGTGCCAGCAGCTTAGCCGCGGGACACAGGGAGCCCCAGCATTTT. It codes for CASSLAAGHREPQHF. The chain employs TRBV7-6 and TRBJ1-5; perhaps TRBD1 as D (6 bases). The CDR3 sequence is 15 residues long. Trimming took off 0 bases at V and 8 bases at J, with 14 bases between the two ends. Germline V lookup: CDR1 SGHVS, CDR2 FNYEAQ.

The chain uses TRBV19 and TRBJ2-5; 9 bases map to TRBD1. The CDR3 is 16 residues long. The germline V gene has CDR1 LNHDA and CDR2 SQIVND (reference sequence). With V trimmed by 3 bases and J by 3 bases, 8 bases remained unmatched. For the CDR3, the DNA is TGTGCCAGTAGTATCCGGACAGGGGACGTGGAAGAGACCCAGTACTTC. This encodes CASSIRTGDVEETQYF.

J is TRBJ2-1 and V is TRBV19; TRBD2 matches at 12 bases. Germline values: CDR1 LNHDA, CDR2 SQIVND (reference sequence). CDR3 size: 17 residues. V was pared by 5 bases and J by 2 bases, with 7 bases of the junction left unmatched. CDR3 loop: CASSHRLAGGPYNEQFF. DNA of the CDR3: TGTGCCAGTAGTCACCGCCTAGCGGGAGGGCCCTACAATGAGCAGTTCTTC.

The chain joins TRBV2 to TRBJ2-2; D is undetermined. V shed 7 bases and J shed 0 bases, with 12 bases lying between them. The CDR3 sequence is 15 residues long. CDR1 is SNHLY, CDR2 FYNNEI, per germline. The DNA of the CDR3 is TGTGCCAGCAAAGACACCAGATCGAACACCGGGGAGCTGTTTTTT. Amino acids: CASKDTRSNTGELFF.

The chain has TRBV28 and TRBJ1-2, with unresolved D. The CDR3 is 13 amino acids. V was clipped by 4 bases and J by 4 bases, with 10 bases between them. The germline V gene has CDR1 MDHEN and CDR2 SYDVKM. This chain's CDR3 is CASSSSAGYGYTF. DNA of the CDR3: TGTGCCAGCAGTTCCAGTGCCGGCTATGGCTACACCTTC.

CDR3: CAWRSVAGGPIREQYF. As DNA, the CDR3 is TGTGCCTGGAGGTCGGTAGCGGGAGGGCCGATTCGCGAGCAGTACTTC. The chain carries TRBV30 and TRBJ2-7, with 11 bases matching TRBD2. CDR1 is GTSNPN and CDR2 is SVGIG in the germline V gene (reference sequence). The length of the CDR3 is 16 residues. Unmatched junction bases numbered 13, after V lost 3 bases and J lost 6 bases.

V is TRBV27 and J is TRBJ2-3, with D maybe TRBD2 (6 bases). The germline V gene encodes CDR1 MNHEY and CDR2 SMNVEV (reference sequence). The CDR3 is made up of 14 amino acids. With 3 bases removed from V and 2 bases from J, the gap between germline ends came to 9 bases. For the CDR3, the DNA is TGTGCCAGCAGTTTGGCGGGGAACACAGATACGCAGTATTTT. The encoded protein is CASSLAGNTDTQYF.

This chain connects TRBV6-6 to TRBJ2-7; possible D gene TRBD2, 5 bases. This CDR3 comprises 14 residues. Deletions cut 2 bases from V and 0 bases from J, with 8 bases between. Germline CDR1 and CDR2: MNHNY and SVGAGI (reference sequence). As DNA, the CDR3 is TGTGCCAGCAGTTACGCCGGGGACTCCTACGAGCAGTACTTC. Translated: CASSYAGDSYEQYF.

The rearrangement links TRBV28 to TRBJ2-1; the D is unclear. The CDR3 runs to 11 residues. CDR1 is MDHEN, CDR2 SYDVKM, per germline. V lost 7 bases and J lost 6, with 7 bases in between. In DNA, the CDR3 is TGTGCCAGCATAAATCGCAATGAGCAGTTCTTC. It is translated as CASINRNEQFF.

The J gene is TRBJ2-1, the V gene TRBV13; maybe TRBD2 (6 bases). CDR1 and CDR2 (germline): PRHDT, FYEKMQ (reference sequence). V lost 4 bases and J 4 bases, leaving 17 bases between the germline ends. This CDR3 has 16 residues. The CDR3 sequence: CASSSWGLGAYNEQFF. The CDR3 DNA follows: TGTGCCAGCAGCTCCTGGGGACTTGGGGCGTACAATGAGCAGTTCTTC.

This sequence joins TRBV10-2 and TRBJ1-2, with a tentative D call TRBD1 (6 bases). The length of the CDR3 is 15 residues. Per germline, CDR1 WSHSY and CDR2 SAAADI. Trimming pared 5 bases from V and 3 bases from J, leaving 16 bases between. In DNA, the CDR3 is TGCGCCAGCAGTTACGGAGAGACAGGCTACTATGGCTACACCTTC. This translates into CASSYGETGYYGYTF.

This chain links TRBV9 with TRBJ1-1, with TRBD1 as a possible D gene (6 bases). This CDR3 has 13 residues. Trimming took off 7 bases at V and 3 bases at J, with 13 bases between the two ends. Germline CDR1 reads SGDLS; CDR2 reads YYNGEE. The CDR3 sequence: CASGRGVDTEAFF. The CDR3 nucleotides read TGTGCCAGCGGGAGGGGGGTGGACACTGAAGCTTTCTTT.

This clone was counted between two and nine times. V usage is TRBV27 and J usage is TRBJ2-7; 14 bases fit TRBD2. V shed 3 bases, J shed 3 bases, and the junction held 4 bases outside the gene matches. The CDR3 contains 16 residues. CDR1 is MNHEY and CDR2 is SMNVEV in the germline V gene (reference sequence). The CDR3 loop is CASSLGTSGSVYEQYF. In nucleotides, the CDR3 is TGTGCCAGCAGTTTGGGGACTAGCGGGAGCGTCTACGAGCAGTACTTC.